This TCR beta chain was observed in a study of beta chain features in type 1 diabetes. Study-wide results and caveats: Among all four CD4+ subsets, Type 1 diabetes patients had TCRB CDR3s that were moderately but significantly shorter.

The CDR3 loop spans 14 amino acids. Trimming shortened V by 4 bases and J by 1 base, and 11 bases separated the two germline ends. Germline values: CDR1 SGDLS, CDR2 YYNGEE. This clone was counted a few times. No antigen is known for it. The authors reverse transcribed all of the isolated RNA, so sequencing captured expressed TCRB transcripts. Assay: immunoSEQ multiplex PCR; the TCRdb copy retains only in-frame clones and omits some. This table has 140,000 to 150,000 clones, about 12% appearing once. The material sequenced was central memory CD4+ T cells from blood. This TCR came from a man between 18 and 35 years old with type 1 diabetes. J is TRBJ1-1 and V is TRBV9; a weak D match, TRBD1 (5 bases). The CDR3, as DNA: TGTGCCAGCAGCCTCTTTGACAGGAACACTGAAGCTTTCTTT. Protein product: CASSLFDRNTEAFF.